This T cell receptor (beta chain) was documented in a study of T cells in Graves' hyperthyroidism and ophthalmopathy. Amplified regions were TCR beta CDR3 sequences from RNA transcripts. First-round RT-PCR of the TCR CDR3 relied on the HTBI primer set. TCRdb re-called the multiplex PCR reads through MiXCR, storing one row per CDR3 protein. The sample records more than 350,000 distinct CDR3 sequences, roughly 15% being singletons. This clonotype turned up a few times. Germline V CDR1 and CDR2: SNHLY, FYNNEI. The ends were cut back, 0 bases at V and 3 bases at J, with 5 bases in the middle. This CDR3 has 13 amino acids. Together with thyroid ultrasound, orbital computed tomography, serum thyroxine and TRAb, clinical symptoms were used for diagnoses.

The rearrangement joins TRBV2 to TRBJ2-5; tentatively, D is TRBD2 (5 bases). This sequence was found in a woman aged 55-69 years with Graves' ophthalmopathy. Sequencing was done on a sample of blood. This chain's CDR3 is CASSEAEEETQYF. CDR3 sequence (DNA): TGTGCCAGCAGTGAAGCGGAGGAAGAGACCCAGTACTTC.